The sequence of this T cell receptor beta chain was determined in a study of T cell changes during pregnancy in multiple sclerosis. Clones were sequenced by immunoSEQ multiplex PCR, and TCRdb holds only the in-frame ones, with some missing. The sample includes about 70,000 clones, roughly 94% of them seen just once. This CDR3 comprises 12 residues. Trimming cost V 5 bases and J 5 bases, with 9 bases left between them. Germline assignment: CDR1 SEHNR and CDR2 FQNEAQ (reference sequence). V gene TRBV7-9 combines with J gene TRBJ1-1; D is unresolved. The material sequenced was peripheral blood, taken in the third trimester of pregnancy. The clonotype comes from a female donor with multiple sclerosis, enrolled in a pregnancy study. The CDR3 loop reads CASSAAGTEAFF. As DNA, the CDR3 is TGTGCCAGCAGCGCAGCGGGGACTGAAGCTTTCTTT.